Reported below is one TCR beta chain. The data originate from a study of PD-1 blockade in classical Hodgkin lymphoma. On the study more broadly: A 3 mg/kg intravenous dose of nivolumab was received by patients every 2 weeks.

All patients relapsed after autologous stem cell transplantation, and brentuximab vedotin exposure varied. CDR3 size: 12 residues. Trimming left V 0 bases short and J 9 bases short, with 6 bases between. Germline CDR1 LGHNT, CDR2 FRNRAP. The table came from immunoSEQ multiplex PCR; TCRdb's copy has only in-frame clones and leaves some out. The data show 14,000 to 15,000 clones, with around 88% seen just once and under 30% held by the top ten. The gene calls are TRBV12-5 and TRBJ1-5; D unresolved. This clonotype was obtained from a human donor with classical Hodgkin lymphoma. Sequencing used peripheral blood mononuclear cells (PBMCs), obtained before the second cycle of nivolumab. The DNA of the CDR3 is TGTGCTAGTGGTTTGGTCTCTGGGCCCCAGCATTTT. Protein sequence: CASGLVSGPQHF.